The clone carrying this TCR beta chain was detected only once. Germline V lookup: CDR1 SQVTM, CDR2 ANQGSEA. J lost 1 base, V lost 4 bases, and 5 bases had no gene match. The CDR3 consists of 14 residues. This sample was included in a study of OX40 agonist ivuxolimab in advanced cancers. The data were produced by immunoSEQ multiplex PCR, yet TCRdb's version contains in-frame clones alone and is incomplete. The sample consists of more than 95,000 clones, roughly 90% of them appearing once. Source: CD4+ or CD8+ T cells sorted from blood, taken in a trial of the OX40 agonist ivuxolimab. The rearrangement uses TRBV29-1 and TRBJ1-1, with 8 nucleotides matching TRBD1. This clonotype was obtained from an adult with an advanced solid tumor such as melanoma, head and neck, liver or kidney cancer. The CDR3: CSVGRDRGNTEAFF. The CDR3 coding sequence is TGCAGCGTTGGAAGAGACAGGGGGAACACTGAAGCTTTCTTT.